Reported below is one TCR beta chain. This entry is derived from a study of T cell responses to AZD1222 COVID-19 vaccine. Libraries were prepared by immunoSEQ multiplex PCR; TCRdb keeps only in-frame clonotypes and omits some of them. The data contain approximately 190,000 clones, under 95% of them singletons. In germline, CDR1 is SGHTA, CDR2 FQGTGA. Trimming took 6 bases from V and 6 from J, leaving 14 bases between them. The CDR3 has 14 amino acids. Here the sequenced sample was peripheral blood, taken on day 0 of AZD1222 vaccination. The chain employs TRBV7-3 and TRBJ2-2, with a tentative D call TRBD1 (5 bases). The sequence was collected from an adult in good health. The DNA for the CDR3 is TGTGCCAGCAGAACAGGTCCGGACGCCGGGGAGCTGTTTTTT. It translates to CASRTGPDAGELFF.